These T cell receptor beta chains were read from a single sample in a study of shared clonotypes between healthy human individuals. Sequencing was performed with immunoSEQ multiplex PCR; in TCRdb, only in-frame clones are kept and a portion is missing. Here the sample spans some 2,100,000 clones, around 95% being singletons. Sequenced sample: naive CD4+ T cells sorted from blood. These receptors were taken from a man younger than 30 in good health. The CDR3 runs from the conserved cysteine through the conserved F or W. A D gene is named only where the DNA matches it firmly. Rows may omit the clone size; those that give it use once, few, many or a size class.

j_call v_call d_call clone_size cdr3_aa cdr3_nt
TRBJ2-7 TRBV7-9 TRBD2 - CASSPSKTSGISYEQYF TGTGCCAGCAGCCCAAGCAAGACTAGCGGGATTTCCTACGAGCAGTACTTC
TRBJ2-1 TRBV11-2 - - CASSLVGGQYYEQFF TGTGCCAGCAGCTTAGTAGGGGGGCAGTATTATGAGCAGTTCTTC
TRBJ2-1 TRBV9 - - CASSVAGTYNEQFF TGTGCCAGCAGCGTAGCGGGTACCTACAATGAGCAGTTCTTC
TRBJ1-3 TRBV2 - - CASTPRTSLGGNTIYF TGTGCCAGCACCCCTCGGACCTCACTTGGTGGAAACACCATATATTTT
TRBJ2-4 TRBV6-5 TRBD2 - CASRGLAGNIQYF TGTGCCAGCAGGGGACTAGCAGGAAACATTCAGTACTTC
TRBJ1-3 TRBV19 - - CASSTGTGTGNTIYF TGTGCCAGTAGTACCGGGACCGGTACTGGAAACACCATATATTTT
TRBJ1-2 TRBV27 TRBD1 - CASSFRQGTGYTF TGTGCCAGCAGTTTTAGACAGGGCACGGGCTACACCTTC
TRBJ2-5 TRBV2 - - CASSLGSWETQYF TGTGCCAGCAGCTTAGGGAGTTGGGAGACCCAGTACTTC
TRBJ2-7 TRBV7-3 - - CASSPGPAGEQYF TGTGCCAGCAGCCCGGGACCCGCTGGCGAGCAGTACTTC
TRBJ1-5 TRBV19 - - CASSTLSGASRPQHF TGTGCCAGTAGTACCCTATCAGGGGCATCAAGGCCCCAGCATTTT
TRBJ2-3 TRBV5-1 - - CASSLEATTSDTQYF TGCGCCAGCAGCTTGGAGGCAACCACCTCCGATACGCAGTATTTT
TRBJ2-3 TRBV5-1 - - CASSLGGVEDTQYF TGCGCCAGCAGCTTGGGAGGCGTCGAGGATACGCAGTATTTT
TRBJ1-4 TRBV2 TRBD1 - CASRVDRANEKLFF TGTGCCAGCAGAGTGGACAGGGCTAATGAAAAACTGTTTTTT
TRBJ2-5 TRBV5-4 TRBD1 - CASSQTGTEVAQYF TGTGCCAGCAGCCAGACCGGGACAGAGGTGGCCCAGTACTTC
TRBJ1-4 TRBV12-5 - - CASARMINEKLFF TGTGCTAGTGCCCGGATGATTAATGAAAAACTGTTTTTT
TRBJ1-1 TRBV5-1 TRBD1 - CASSSDRDRNTEAFF TGCGCCAGCAGCTCGGACCGGGACAGGAACACTGAAGCTTTCTTT
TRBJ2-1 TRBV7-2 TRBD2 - CASSSIRGLAGVGNEQFF TGTGCCAGCAGCTCCATTAGGGGACTAGCGGGAGTTGGCAATGAGCAGTTCTTC
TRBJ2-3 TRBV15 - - CATSRDKGPLGQYF TGTGCCACCAGCAGAGATAAAGGCCCCCTAGGGCAGTATTTT
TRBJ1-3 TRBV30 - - CAWSPPTPGNTIYF TGTGCCTGGAGCCCCCCGACCCCTGGAAACACCATATATTTT
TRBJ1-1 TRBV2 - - CASSDPTESLEAFF TGTGCCAGCAGCGATCCGACAGAAAGCCTTGAAGCTTTCTTT
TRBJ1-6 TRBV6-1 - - CASSEALLSPLHF TGTGCCAGCAGTGAAGCCCTTTTGTCACCCCTCCACTTT
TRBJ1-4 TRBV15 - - CATTTGGRANEKLFF TGTGCCACCACCACAGGAGGCAGGGCTAATGAAAAACTGTTTTTT
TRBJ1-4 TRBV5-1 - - CASSHGFDNEKLFF TGCGCCAGCAGCCACGGGTTCGATAATGAAAAACTGTTTTTT
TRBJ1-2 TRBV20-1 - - CSAFGGNGYTF TGCAGTGCTTTCGGGGGCAATGGCTACACCTTC
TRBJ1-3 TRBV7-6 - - CASSQQGAGNTIYF TGTGCCAGCAGCCAACAGGGAGCTGGAAACACCATATATTTT
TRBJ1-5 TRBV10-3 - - CAISAGNPNQPQHF TGTGCCATCAGCGCAGGGAACCCCAATCAGCCCCAGCATTTT
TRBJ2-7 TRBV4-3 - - CASSQEQLYEQYF TGCGCCAGCAGCCAAGAACAACTCTACGAGCAGTACTTC
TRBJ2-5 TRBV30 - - CAWSASLLETQYF TGTGCCTGGAGTGCCAGCCTCCTGGAGACCCAGTACTTC
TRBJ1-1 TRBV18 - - CASSPGSGHPGRTEAFF TGTGCCAGCTCACCAGGTTCAGGGCACCCCGGTCGAACTGAAGCTTTCTTT
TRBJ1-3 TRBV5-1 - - CASSGGGSGNTIYF TGCGCCAGCAGCGGAGGAGGGTCTGGAAACACCATATATTTT
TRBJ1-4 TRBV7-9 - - CASRVSAGAEKLFF TGTGCCAGCAGGGTTTCTGCAGGGGCTGAAAAACTGTTTTTT
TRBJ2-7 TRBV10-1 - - CASSAGNTYYEQYF TGCGCCAGCAGTGCGGGTAACACATACTACGAGCAGTACTTC
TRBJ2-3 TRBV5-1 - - CASSLVTDTQYF TGCGCCAGCAGCTTGGTAACGGATACGCAGTATTTT
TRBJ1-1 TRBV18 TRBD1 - CASSDTGGTEAFF TGTGCCAGCTCAGACACAGGGGGCACTGAAGCTTTCTTT
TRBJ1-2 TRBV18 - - CASSDTGFNYGYTF TGTGCCAGCTCAGATACAGGGTTCAACTATGGCTACACCTTC
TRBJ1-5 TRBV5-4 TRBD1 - CASSYGTGDQPQHF TGTGCCAGCAGTTATGGGACAGGGGATCAGCCCCAGCATTTT
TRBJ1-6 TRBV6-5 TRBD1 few CASSSPGQRNNSPLHF TGTGCCAGCAGTTCTCCGGGACAGCGAAATAATTCACCCCTCCACTTT